This T cell receptor beta chain was observed in a study of OX40 agonist ivuxolimab in advanced cancers. General study results and limits: In the 0.1 to 3.0 mg/kg range, CD4+ and CD8+ blood T cells had expanded clonally by week 6. Patients who responded partially at 0.1-3.0 mg/kg showed clonal expansion ranking among the lowest.

Samples were taken at baseline and on day 1 of cycles 4 and 7. This clone was detected once. Its antigen is undetermined. Sequencing used immunoSEQ multiplex PCR; TCRdb keeps in-frame clones, though not all of them. In the table there are tens of thousands of clones, 84% of which are singletons. Trimming took 5 bases from V and 7 from J; bases not matched to a gene: 5. This CDR3 comprises 13 residues. The germline V gene encodes CDR1 SGHTA and CDR2 FQGTGA. This material consisted of CD4+ or CD8+ T cells sorted from blood, taken in a trial of the OX40 agonist ivuxolimab. The chain couples TRBV7-3 to TRBJ2-3; 8 positions match TRBD2. This TCR was sampled from an adult with an advanced solid tumor such as melanoma, head and neck, liver or kidney cancer. The CDR3 loop reads CASSPGGVHTQYF. The DNA for the CDR3 is TGTGCCAGCAGCCCCGGGGGGGTACATACGCAGTATTTT.